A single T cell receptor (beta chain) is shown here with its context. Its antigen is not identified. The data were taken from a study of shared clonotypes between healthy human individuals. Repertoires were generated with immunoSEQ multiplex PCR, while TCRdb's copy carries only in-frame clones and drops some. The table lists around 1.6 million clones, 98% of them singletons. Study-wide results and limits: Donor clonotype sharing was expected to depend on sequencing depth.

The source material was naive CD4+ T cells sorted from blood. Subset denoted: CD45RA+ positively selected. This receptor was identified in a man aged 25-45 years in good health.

CDR3 protein: CASSRLAENTGELFF. The CDR3 DNA follows: TGTGCCAGCAGCAGACTAGCGGAAAACACCGGGGAGCTGTTTTTT. V and J are TRBV7-9 and TRBJ2-2, with TRBD2 matching over 9 bases. The germline CDR1 and CDR2 sequences are SEHNR and FQNEAQ (reference sequence). The ends lost 5 bases at V and 2 bases at J; junction bases unmatched: 3. This CDR3 is built from 15 residues.